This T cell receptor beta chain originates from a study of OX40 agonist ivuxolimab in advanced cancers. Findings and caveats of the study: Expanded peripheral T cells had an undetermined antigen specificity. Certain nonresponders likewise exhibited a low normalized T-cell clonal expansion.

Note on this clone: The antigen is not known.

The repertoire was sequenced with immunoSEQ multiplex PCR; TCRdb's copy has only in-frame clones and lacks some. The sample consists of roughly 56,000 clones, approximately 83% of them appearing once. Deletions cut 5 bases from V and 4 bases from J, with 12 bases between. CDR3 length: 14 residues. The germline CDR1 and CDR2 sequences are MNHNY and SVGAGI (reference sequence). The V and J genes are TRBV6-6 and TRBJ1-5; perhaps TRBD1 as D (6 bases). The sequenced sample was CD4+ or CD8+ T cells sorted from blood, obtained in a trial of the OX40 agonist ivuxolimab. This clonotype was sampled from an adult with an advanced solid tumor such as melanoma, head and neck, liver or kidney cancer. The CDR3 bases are TGTGCCAGCAGTCCGGGGGGGCGGAATCAGCCCCAGCATTTT. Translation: CASSPGGRNQPQHF.